This T cell receptor beta chain was recorded in a study of CD8+CD57+ T cells in acquired aplastic anemia. Findings and caveats of the study: No significant difference in CD8+ Simpson's diversity was found between patients and controls. It was found that roughly 31 CD8+ CDR3 sequences were shared between patients and controls.

Concerning this clonotype: Its antigen is unidentified.

The CDR3 consists of 11 residues. From germline, CDR1 is SGHRS and CDR2 YFSETQ. V lost 6 bases and J lost 11, with 14 bases in between. CDR3 and TCR beta VDJ profiling relied on a genomic DNA template. TCRdb reprocessed the reads with MiXCR, giving one entry per CDR3 protein. The data show about 170,000 distinct CDR3 sequences, 55% to 70% seen once. This sequence originates from a human donor in good health. V usage is TRBV5-1 and J usage is TRBJ2-5, with D perhaps TRBD1 or TRBD2 (5 bases each). Specimen: sorted CD4+, CD8+, or CD8+CD57+ T cells (not recorded which) from PBMCs. The CDR3 spells CASTLMGEQYF. DNA for the CDR3: TGCGCCAGCACCTTAATGGGGGAGCAGTACTTC.